What follows are 20 T cell receptor beta chains derived from one specimen sequenced in a study of blood T cell repertoires in COVID-19. Sequencing was performed with immunoSEQ multiplex PCR; in TCRdb, only in-frame clones are kept and a portion is missing. The table lists about 150,000 clones, 70% to 85% of them singletons. Sequenced material: peripheral blood. The source of these receptors is a woman aged 55-69 years with acute or convalescent COVID-19.

This clone has only a few counts. The chain couples TRBV20-1 to TRBJ1-2; D remains unclear. Germline V CDR1 and CDR2: DFQATT, SNEGSKA (reference sequence). V lost 6 bases to trimming and J lost 1 base, with 6 bases between them. There are 11 residues in the CDR3. In DNA, the CDR3 is TGCAGTGCCAGGATTAACTATGGCTACACCTTC. Amino acids: CSARINYGYTF.

The chain uses TRBV21-1 and TRBJ1-1; whether TRBD1, the table's D call, matches the DNA was not checked. TRBV21-1 is recorded as a pseudogene. This CDR3 is built from 14 residues. The CDR3 sequence is CASTETDRRTEAFF. The CDR3 DNA reads TGTGCCAGCACCGAAACGGACAGGAGAACTGAAGCTTTCTTT.

V is TRBV19 and J is TRBJ2-2, with TRBD2 as a possible D gene (6 bases). The germline gives CDR1 LNHDA, CDR2 SQIVND (reference sequence). The CDR3 covers 16 residues. V shed 1 base and J shed 0 bases, with 9 bases lying between them. CDR3 sequence: CASSIARGANTGELFF. The DNA of the CDR3 is TGTGCCAGTAGTATAGCCCGCGGGGCGAACACCGGGGAGCTGTTTTTT. Together with reference TRBV19 and TRBJ2-2, the CDR3 gives the full variable domain: DGGITQSPKYLFRKEGQNVTLSCEQNLNHDAMYWYRQDPGQGLRLIYYSQIVNDFQKGDIAEGYSVSREKKESFPLTVTSAQKNPTAFYLCASSIARGANTGELFFGEGSRLTVL.

V gene TRBV3-1 (or the pseudogene TRBV3-2) combines with J gene TRBJ2-1; the match to TRBD1 covers 9 bases. V trimming: 3 bases; J trimming: 10 bases; junction bases outside the gene matches: 16. The CDR3 runs to 17 residues. Germline loops: CDR1 LGHDT, CDR2 YNNKEL (reference sequence). CDR3 loop: CASSQNSGGQGKREQFF. The CDR3 DNA reads TGTGCCAGCAGCCAGAACTCCGGGGGACAGGGCAAACGCGAGCAGTTCTTC.

This chain links TRBV19 with TRBJ1-2; TRBD1 might be the D (5 bases). Germline CDR1 and CDR2: LNHDA and SQIVND (reference sequence). Trimming stripped 6 bases from V and 7 bases from J, with 18 bases between. The CDR3 covers 14 residues. CDR3 sequence reads: CASSPQAGGGGYTF. DNA of the CDR3: TGTGCCAGTAGCCCTCAGGCGGGGGGAGGTGGCTACACCTTC.

A few counts support this clone. The chain uses TRBV2 and TRBJ1-6, with 8 bases fitting TRBD1. Germline CDR1 SNHLY, CDR2 FYNNEI. The CDR3 is 15 residues long. V dropped 8 bases and J dropped 5; count of bases not matched to a gene: 8. For the CDR3, the DNA is TGTGCCAGCTGGGACAGGAAACGAGATAATTCACCCCTCCACTTT. Translating it yields CASWDRKRDNSPLHF.

The V and J genes are TRBV4-1 and TRBJ1-5; D not certain. The CDR3 runs to 15 residues. Germline CDR1 and CDR2: MGHRA and YSYEKL. V shed 0 bases and J shed 1 base, with 7 bases lying between them. The CDR3: CASSQERSSNQPQHF. The DNA for the CDR3 is TGCGCCAGCAGCCAAGAGCGCTCGAGCAATCAGCCCCAGCATTTT.

Written as DNA, the CDR3 is TGTGCCAGCAGCTGGGCGGGTGGAGAAAATTCACCCCTCCACTTT. It codes for CASSWAGGENSPLHF. The chain carries TRBV7-9 and TRBJ1-6, with D unclear. Trimming cost V 4 bases and J 7 bases, with 14 bases left between them. CDR1 is SEHNR and CDR2 is FQNEAQ in the germline V gene (reference sequence). This CDR3 has 15 amino acids.

There are a few counts of this clone. CDR3 nucleotides: TGTGCCAGCAGCGTTTTAGGGGCGACTCCCCTCTCTGGAAACACCATATATTTT. This sequence encodes CASSVLGATPLSGNTIYF. The chain joins TRBV9 to TRBJ1-3; tentative D call: TRBD1 (5 bases). V lost 2 bases, J lost 0 bases, and 18 bases lay in between. The CDR3 has 18 amino acids. Germline lookup yields CDR1 SGDLS and CDR2 YYNGEE.

This chain connects TRBV5-1 to TRBJ2-3, with TRBD2 identical over 8 bases. The CDR3 covers 16 residues. V gave up 6 bases and J gave up 4 bases; unmatched junction bases: 13. CDR1 is SGHRS and CDR2 is YFSETQ in the germline V gene. This CDR3 reads CASTRDGGAVSDTQYF. The CDR3 DNA reads TGCGCCAGCACCCGGGACGGGGGGGCAGTTTCAGATACGCAGTATTTT.

The genes are TRBV5-1 and TRBJ1-2, with 9 bases aligning to TRBD1. Germline V gives CDR1 SGHRS, CDR2 YFSETQ. The CDR3 runs to 19 residues. With 3 bases clipped from V and 4 bases from J, the junction kept 19 bases outside the gene matches. CDR3 residues: CASSSYPPGQGTYSYGYTF. The DNA of the CDR3 is TGCGCCAGCAGCTCCTACCCCCCAGGACAGGGGACCTATTCCTATGGCTACACCTTC.

The chain links TRBV2 to TRBJ2-3; D is possibly TRBD2 (6 bases). The CDR3 is 15 amino acids. Trimming pared 9 bases from V and 2 bases from J, leaving 18 bases between. Germline V gives CDR1 SNHLY, CDR2 FYNNEI. CDR3 amino acids: CASHSGTPNTDTQYF. The CDR3 DNA follows: TGTGCCAGTCACTCCGGGACTCCTAACACAGATACGCAGTATTTT.

The V and J genes are TRBV30 and TRBJ1-6; D may be TRBD1 (5 bases). CDR1 and CDR2 from the germline V gene are GTSNPN and SVGIG (reference sequence). Trimming removed 3 bases from V and 10 bases from J, with 13 bases in between. This CDR3 is built from 13 residues. CDR3 loop: CAWRLQGRSPLHF. As DNA, the CDR3 is TGTGCCTGGAGACTGCAGGGAAGATCACCCCTCCACTTT.

This chain uses TRBV3-1 (or the pseudogene TRBV3-2) with TRBJ1-5; D not resolved. Germline V CDR1 and CDR2: LGHDT, YNNKEL (reference sequence). This CDR3 is 13 amino acids long. Trimming left V 0 bases short and J 9 bases short, with 9 bases between. CDR3 in DNA: TGTGCCAGCAGCCAAGAGGGAGTATGGCCCCAGCATTTT. Its translation: CASSQEGVWPQHF.

This sequence joins TRBV5-4 and TRBJ2-5; 7 positions match TRBD1. The CDR3 length is 14 residues. Looked up from germline, CDR1 is SGHNT and CDR2 is YYREEE (reference sequence). Trimming cost V 5 bases and J 9 bases; bases outside gene matches: 13. In DNA, the CDR3 is TGTGCCAGCAGTCCCTCCGGGACAGAAAAGTCCCAGTACTTC. It specifies CASSPSGTEKSQYF.

V and J are TRBV19 and TRBJ2-1; 11 bases align to TRBD2. The germline V gene has CDR1 LNHDA and CDR2 SQIVND (reference sequence). The CDR3 is 15 amino acids. V shed 5 bases and J 6 bases; nucleotides not matched to a gene: 6. CDR3 region: CASSLAGGPLNEQFF. In DNA form, the CDR3 reads TGTGCCAGTAGTTTAGCGGGGGGGCCGCTCAATGAGCAGTTCTTC.

This chain uses TRBV11-1 with TRBJ2-3; 9 nucleotides line up with TRBD2. Germline V gene lookup returns CDR1 SGHAT and CDR2 FQDESV (reference sequence). The CDR3 extends over 15 amino acids. V shed 5 bases, J shed 2 bases, and the junction held 5 bases outside the gene matches. In nucleotides, the CDR3 is TGTGCCAGCAGCCATCTAGCGGGGTACACAGATACGCAGTATTTT. Its protein product is CASSHLAGYTDTQYF.

The chain couples TRBV18 to TRBJ2-2; D possibly corresponds to TRBD1 (6 bases). V was shortened by 3 bases and J by 3 bases, with 11 bases between the two germline ends. CDR1 is KGHSH and CDR2 is LQKENI in the germline V gene. CDR3 length: 15 residues. Written as DNA, the CDR3 is TGTGCCAGCTCACCTAACAGGGCAGACACCGGGGAGCTGTTTTTT. Translating it yields CASSPNRADTGELFF.

The chain employs TRBV10-3 and TRBJ2-7; tentative D call: TRBD2 (6 bases). The V gene lost 0 bases and the J gene lost 0 bases, with 12 bases spanning the gap. Germline V gives CDR1 ENHRY, CDR2 SYGVKD. The CDR3 is made up of 16 amino acids. The DNA of the CDR3 is TGTGCCATCAGTGAGTCAGCTAGCGAGAGCTCCTACGAGCAGTACTTC. This translates into CAISESASESSYEQYF.

V usage is TRBV10-3 and J usage is TRBJ2-1; 7 nucleotides agree with TRBD2. Germline values: CDR1 ENHRY, CDR2 SYGVKD. Trimming cost V 4 bases and J 5 bases; bases outside gene matches: 35. The CDR3 loop spans 24 amino acids. CDR3 residues: CAISVGFSTSLRVRTRLKNNEQFF. In DNA form, the CDR3 reads TGTGCCATCAGTGTCGGGTTTTCGACTAGCCTCAGAGTTCGGACAAGACTTAAAAACAATGAGCAGTTCTTC.